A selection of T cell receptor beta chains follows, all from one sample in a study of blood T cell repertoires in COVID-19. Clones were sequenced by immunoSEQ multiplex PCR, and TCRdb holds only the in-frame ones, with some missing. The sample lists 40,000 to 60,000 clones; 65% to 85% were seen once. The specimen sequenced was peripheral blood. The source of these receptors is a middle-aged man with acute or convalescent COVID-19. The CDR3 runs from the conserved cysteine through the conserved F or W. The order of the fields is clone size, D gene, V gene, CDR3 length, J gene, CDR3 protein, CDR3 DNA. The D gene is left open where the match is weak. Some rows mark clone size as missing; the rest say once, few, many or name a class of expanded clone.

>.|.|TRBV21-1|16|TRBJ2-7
CASSKGAGVLGDEQYF
TGTGCCAGCAGCAAAGGGGCAGGGGTCTTAGGGGACGAGCAGTACTTC
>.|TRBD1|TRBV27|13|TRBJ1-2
CASRVQGVGGYTF
TGTGCCAGCAGGGTACAGGGGGTTGGCGGCTACACCTTC
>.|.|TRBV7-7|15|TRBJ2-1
CASSLGGHSYNEQFF
TGTGCCAGCAGCCTGGGTGGACACTCCTACAATGAGCAGTTCTTC
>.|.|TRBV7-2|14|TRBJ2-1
CASRPGSSYNEQFF
TGTGCCAGCAGACCAGGGTCCTCCTACAATGAGCAGTTCTTC
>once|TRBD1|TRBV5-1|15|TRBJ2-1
CASSPRQGSYNEQFF
TGCGCCAGCAGCCCGAGACAGGGGTCCTACAATGAGCAGTTCTTC
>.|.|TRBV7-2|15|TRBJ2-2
CASSRPGGNTGELFF
TGTGCCAGCAGCAGACCCGGGGGTAACACCGGGGAGCTGTTTTTT
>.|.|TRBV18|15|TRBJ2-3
CASSPVAASEKTQYF
TGTGCCAGCTCACCTGTGGCGGCCTCTGAGAAGACGCAGTATTTT
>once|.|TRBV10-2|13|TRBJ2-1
CASSEMRVNEQFF
TGCGCCAGCAGTGAAATGCGGGTGAATGAGCAGTTCTTC
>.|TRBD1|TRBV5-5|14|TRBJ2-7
CASSLRGQAYEQYF
TGTGCCAGCAGCTTGAGGGGGCAGGCCTACGAGCAGTACTTC
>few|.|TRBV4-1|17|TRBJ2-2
CASSQKDRTLNTGELFF
TGCGCCAGCAGCCAAAAAGACAGGACCCTGAACACCGGGGAGCTGTTTTTT
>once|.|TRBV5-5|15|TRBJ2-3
CASSLGGGPTDTQYF
TGTGCCAGCAGCTTGGGGGGCGGACCCACAGATACGCAGTATTTT
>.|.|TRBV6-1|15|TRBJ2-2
CASSESTGDTGELFF
TGTGCCAGCAGTGAATCGACGGGTGACACCGGGGAGCTGTTTTTT
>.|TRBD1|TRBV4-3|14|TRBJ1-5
CASSRDRGYQPQHF
TGCGCCAGCAGCCGGGACAGGGGGTATCAGCCCCAGCATTTT
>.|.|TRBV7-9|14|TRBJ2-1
CASSLALSGNEQFF
TGTGCCAGCAGCTTAGCGCTCTCCGGCAATGAGCAGTTCTTC
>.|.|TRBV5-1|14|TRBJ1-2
CASSPGSGGYGYTF
TGCGCCAGCAGCCCCGGGTCGGGGGGCTATGGCTACACCTTC
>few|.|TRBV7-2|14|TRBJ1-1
CASSTGAGWSEAFF
TGTGCCAGCAGCACCGGGGCGGGGTGGAGTGAAGCTTTCTTT
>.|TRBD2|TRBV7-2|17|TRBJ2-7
CASSSKGKTSGGHEQYF
TGTGCCAGCAGCTCAAAAGGCAAGACTAGCGGGGGCCACGAGCAGTACTTC
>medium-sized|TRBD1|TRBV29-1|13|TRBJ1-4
CSGQDRGGEKLFF
TGCAGCGGTCAGGACAGGGGTGGTGAAAAACTGTTTTTT
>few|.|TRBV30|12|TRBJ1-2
CAWTSDSHGYTF
TGTGCCTGGACTTCGGACAGTCATGGCTACACCTTC
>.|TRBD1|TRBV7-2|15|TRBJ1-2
CASNPSVGQGYGYTF
TGTGCCAGCAACCCTAGCGTGGGACAGGGCTATGGCTACACCTTC
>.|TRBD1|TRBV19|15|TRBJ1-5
CASHISTGGRQPQHF
TGTGCCAGTCACATAAGTACAGGGGGCCGTCAGCCCCAGCATTTT
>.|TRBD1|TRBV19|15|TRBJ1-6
CASSIATGEYSPLHF
TGTGCCAGTAGTATAGCGACAGGGGAATATTCACCCCTCCACTTT
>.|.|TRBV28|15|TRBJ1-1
CASSSTGRSNTEAFF
TGTGCCAGCAGTTCTACAGGGAGATCTAACACTGAAGCTTTCTTT
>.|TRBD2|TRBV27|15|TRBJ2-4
CASSRTGGSKNIQYF
TGTGCCAGCAGCAGGACGGGGGGGTCCAAAAACATTCAGTACTTC
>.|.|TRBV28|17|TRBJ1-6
CASSYRGWSSYNSPLHF
TGTGCCAGCAGTTATCGGGGTTGGAGCTCCTATAATTCACCCCTCCACTTT
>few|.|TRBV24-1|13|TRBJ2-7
CATLGGAGYEQYF
TGTGCCACCCTGGGGGGGGCCGGATACGAGCAGTACTTC
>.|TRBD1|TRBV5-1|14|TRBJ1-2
CASSRPGQGHGYTF
TGCGCCAGCAGTCGTCCCGGACAGGGTCATGGCTACACCTTC
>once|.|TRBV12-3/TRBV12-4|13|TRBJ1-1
CASSRTRNTEAFF
TGTGCCAGCAGCCGTACGCGGAACACTGAAGCTTTCTTT
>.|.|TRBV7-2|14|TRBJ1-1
CASSSSGKNTEAFF
TGTGCCAGCAGCTCCTCGGGGAAGAACACTGAAGCTTTCTTT
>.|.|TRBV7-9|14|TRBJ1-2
CASSSRLGAYGYTF
TGTGCCAGCAGCTCCCGACTTGGTGCCTATGGCTACACCTTC
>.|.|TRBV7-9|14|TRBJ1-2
CASSLLLLEHGYTF
TGTGCCAGCAGCTTACTGCTTTTGGAGCATGGCTACACCTTC
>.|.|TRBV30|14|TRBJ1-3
CAWSPGHTLNTIYF
TGTGCCTGGAGCCCGGGACACACTTTAAACACCATATATTTT
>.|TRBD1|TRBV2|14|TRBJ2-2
CASRSGQGGGELFF
TGTGCCAGCAGATCGGGACAGGGAGGCGGGGAGCTGTTTTTT
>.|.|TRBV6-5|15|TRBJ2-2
CASTVEGVNTGELFF
TGTGCCAGTACAGTTGAGGGGGTCAACACCGGGGAGCTGTTTTTT
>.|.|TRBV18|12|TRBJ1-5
CASSPQGQPQHF
TGTGCCAGCTCACCCCAGGGGCAGCCCCAGCATTTT
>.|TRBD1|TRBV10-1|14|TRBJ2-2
CASGTGANTGELFF
TGCGCCAGTGGGACAGGCGCGAACACCGGGGAGCTGTTTTTT
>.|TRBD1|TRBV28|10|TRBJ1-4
CASRDRVLFF
TGTGCCAGCAGGGACAGGGTTCTGTTTTTT
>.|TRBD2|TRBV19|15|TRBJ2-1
CASSMAAGGSNEQFF
TGTGCCAGTAGTATGGCAGCGGGGGGCTCCAATGAGCAGTTCTTC
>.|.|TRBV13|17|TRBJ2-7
CASSLQYSAGISYEQYF
TGTGCCAGCAGCTTACAGTACAGCGCCGGGATCTCCTACGAGCAGTACTTC
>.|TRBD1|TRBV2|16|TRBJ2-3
CASSAWTGGLTDTQYF
TGTGCCAGCAGTGCCTGGACAGGGGGCTTGACAGATACGCAGTATTTT
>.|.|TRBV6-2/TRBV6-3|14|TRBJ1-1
CASSFLGTRAEAFF
TGTGCCAGCAGTTTCTTAGGCACCAGGGCTGAAGCTTTCTTT